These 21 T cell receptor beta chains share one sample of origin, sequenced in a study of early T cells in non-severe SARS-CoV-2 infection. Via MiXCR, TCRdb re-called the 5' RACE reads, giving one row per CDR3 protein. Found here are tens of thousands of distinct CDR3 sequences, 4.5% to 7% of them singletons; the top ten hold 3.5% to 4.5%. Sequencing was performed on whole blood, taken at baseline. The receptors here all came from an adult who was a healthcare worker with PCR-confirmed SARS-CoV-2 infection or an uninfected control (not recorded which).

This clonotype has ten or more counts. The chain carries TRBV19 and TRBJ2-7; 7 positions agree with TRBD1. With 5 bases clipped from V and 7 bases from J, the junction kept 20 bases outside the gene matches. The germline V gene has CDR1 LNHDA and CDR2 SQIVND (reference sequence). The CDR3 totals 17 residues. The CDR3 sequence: CASSLDATGKLRGEQYF. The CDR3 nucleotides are TGTGCCAGTAGTCTGGACGCGACAGGAAAACTCAGGGGGGAGCAGTACTTC.

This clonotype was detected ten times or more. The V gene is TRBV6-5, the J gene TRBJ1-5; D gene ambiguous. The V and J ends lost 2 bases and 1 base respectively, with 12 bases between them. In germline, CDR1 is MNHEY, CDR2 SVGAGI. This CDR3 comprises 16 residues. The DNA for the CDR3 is TGTGCCAGCAGTTACACGGCCCAATCGAGCAATCAGCCCCAGCATTTT. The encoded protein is CASSYTAQSSNQPQHF.

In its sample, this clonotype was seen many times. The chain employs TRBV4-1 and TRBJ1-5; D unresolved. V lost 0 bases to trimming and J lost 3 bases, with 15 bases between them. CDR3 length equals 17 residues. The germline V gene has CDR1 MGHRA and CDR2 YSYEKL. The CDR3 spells CASSQEPIVGFNQPQHF. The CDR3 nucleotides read TGCGCCAGCAGCCAAGAACCGATTGTTGGGTTCAATCAGCCCCAGCATTTT.

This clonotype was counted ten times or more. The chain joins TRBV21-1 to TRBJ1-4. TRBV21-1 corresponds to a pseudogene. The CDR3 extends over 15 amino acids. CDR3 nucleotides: TGTGCCAGCAGCAAAGGTACAGCAACTAATGAAAAACTGTTTTTT. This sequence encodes CASSKGTATNEKLFF.

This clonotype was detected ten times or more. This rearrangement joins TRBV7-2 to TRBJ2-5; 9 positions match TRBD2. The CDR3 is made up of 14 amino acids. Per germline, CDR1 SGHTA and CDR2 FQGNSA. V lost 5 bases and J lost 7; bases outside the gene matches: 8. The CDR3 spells CASSLVAGAGTQYF. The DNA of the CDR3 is TGTGCCAGCAGCCTGGTAGCGGGGGCTGGGACCCAGTACTTC. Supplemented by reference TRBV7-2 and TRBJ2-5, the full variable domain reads GAGVSQSPSNKVTEKGKDVELRCDPISGHTALYWYRQSLGQGLEFLIYFQGNSAPDKSGLPSDRFSAERTGGSVSTLTIQRTQQEDSAVYLCASSLVAGAGTQYFGPGTRLLVL.

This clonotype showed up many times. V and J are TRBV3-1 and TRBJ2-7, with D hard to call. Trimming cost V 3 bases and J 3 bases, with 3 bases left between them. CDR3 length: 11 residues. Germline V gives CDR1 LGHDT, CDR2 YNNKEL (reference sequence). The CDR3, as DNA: TGTGCCAGCAGCCAGGGCTACGAGCAGTACTTC. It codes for CASSQGYEQYF.

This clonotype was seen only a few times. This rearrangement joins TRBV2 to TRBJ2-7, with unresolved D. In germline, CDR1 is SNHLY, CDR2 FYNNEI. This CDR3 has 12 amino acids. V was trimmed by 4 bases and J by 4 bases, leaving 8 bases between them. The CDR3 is CASSGDAYEQYF. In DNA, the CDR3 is TGTGCCAGCAGTGGAGACGCGTACGAGCAGTACTTC.

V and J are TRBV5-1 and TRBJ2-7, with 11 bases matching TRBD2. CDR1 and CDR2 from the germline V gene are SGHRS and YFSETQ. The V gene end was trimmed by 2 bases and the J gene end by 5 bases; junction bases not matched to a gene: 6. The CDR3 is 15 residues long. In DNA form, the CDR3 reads TGCGCCAGCAGCTTCTCCGGGACTAGCGGTAACGAGCAGTACTTC. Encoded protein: CASSFSGTSGNEQYF.

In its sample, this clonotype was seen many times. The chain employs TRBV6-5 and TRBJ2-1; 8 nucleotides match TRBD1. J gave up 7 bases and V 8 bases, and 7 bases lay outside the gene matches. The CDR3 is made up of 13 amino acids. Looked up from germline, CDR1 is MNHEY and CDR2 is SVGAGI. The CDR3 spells CASGQGLWNEQFF. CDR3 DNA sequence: TGTGCCAGCGGACAGGGTCTCTGGAATGAGCAGTTCTTC.

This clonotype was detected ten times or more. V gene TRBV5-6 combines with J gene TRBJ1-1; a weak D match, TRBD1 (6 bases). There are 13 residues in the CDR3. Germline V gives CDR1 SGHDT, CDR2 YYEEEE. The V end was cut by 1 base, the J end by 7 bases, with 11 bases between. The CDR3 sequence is CASSLWGAGEAFF. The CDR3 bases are TGTGCCAGCAGCTTGTGGGGGGCTGGTGAAGCTTTCTTT.

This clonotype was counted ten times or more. DNA for the CDR3: TGTGCCAGCAGCTTAAGAAAAATTTCGGGACCTTTCAATGAGCAGTTCTTC. Translation: CASSLRKISGPFNEQFF. This chain connects TRBV7-9 to TRBJ2-1, with D perhaps being TRBD1 or TRBD2 (5 bases each). Germline assignment: CDR1 SEHNR and CDR2 FQNEAQ (reference sequence). CDR3 length: 17 residues. Between the trimmed V and J ends, which lost 2 bases and 6 bases, there was a span of 20 bases. Full variable domain (remainder filled in from reference TRBV7-9 and TRBJ2-1): DTGVSQNPRHKITKRGQNVTFRCDPISEHNRLYWYRQTLGQGPEFLTYFQNEAQLEKSRLLSDRFSAERPKGSFSTLEIQRTEQGDSAMYLCASSLRKISGPFNEQFFGPGTRLTVL.

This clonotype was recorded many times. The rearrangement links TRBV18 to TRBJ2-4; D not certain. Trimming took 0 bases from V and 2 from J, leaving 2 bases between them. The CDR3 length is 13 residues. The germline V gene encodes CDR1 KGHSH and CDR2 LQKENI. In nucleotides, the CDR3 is TGTGCCAGCTCACCACCCCCCAAAAACATTCAGTACTTC. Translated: CASSPPPKNIQYF.

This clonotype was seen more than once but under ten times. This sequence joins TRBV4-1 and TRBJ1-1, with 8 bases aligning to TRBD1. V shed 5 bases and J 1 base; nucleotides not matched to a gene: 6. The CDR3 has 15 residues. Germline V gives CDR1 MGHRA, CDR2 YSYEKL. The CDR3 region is CASSKDRAANTEAFF. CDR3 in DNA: TGCGCCAGCAGCAAGGACAGGGCGGCGAACACTGAAGCTTTCTTT.

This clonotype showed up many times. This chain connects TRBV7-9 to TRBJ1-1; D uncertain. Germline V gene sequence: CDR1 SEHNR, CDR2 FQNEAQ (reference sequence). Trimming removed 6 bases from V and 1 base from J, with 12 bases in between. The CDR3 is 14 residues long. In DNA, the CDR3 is TGTGCCAGCAGGCGAGGTTCCCAGAACACTGAAGCTTTCTTT. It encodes CASRRGSQNTEAFF. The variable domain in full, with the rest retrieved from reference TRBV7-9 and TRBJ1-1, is DTGVSQNPRHKITKRGQNVTFRCDPISEHNRLYWYRQTLGQGPEFLTYFQNEAQLEKSRLLSDRFSAERPKGSFSTLEIQRTEQGDSAMYLCASRRGSQNTEAFFGQGTRLTVV.

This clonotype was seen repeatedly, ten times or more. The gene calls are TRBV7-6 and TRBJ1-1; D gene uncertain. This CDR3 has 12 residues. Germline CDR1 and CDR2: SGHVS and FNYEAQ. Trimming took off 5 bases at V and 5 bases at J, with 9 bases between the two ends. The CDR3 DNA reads TGTGCCAGCAGCCATCCCTTAACTGAAGCTTTCTTT. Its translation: CASSHPLTEAFF.

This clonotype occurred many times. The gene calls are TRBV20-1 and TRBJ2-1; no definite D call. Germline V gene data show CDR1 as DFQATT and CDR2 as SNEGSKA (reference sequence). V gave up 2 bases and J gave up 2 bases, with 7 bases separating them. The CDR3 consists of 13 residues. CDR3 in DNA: TGCAGTGCTAGACCCATAGCCTACAATGAGCAGTTCTTC. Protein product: CSARPIAYNEQFF.

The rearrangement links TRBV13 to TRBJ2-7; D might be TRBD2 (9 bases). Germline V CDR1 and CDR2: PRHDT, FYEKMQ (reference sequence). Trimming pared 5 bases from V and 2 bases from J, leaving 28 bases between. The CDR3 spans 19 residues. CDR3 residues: CASSPPTGDPASGTYEQYF. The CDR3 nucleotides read TGTGCCAGCAGCCCCCCGACAGGGGACCCGGCTAGCGGGACCTACGAGCAGTACTTC. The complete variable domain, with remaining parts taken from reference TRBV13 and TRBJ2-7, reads AAGVIQSPRHLIKEKRETATLKCYPIPRHDTVYWYQQGPGQDPQFLISFYEKMQSDKGSIPDRFSAQQFSDYHSELNMSSLELGDSALYFCASSPPTGDPASGTYEQYFGPGTRLTVT.

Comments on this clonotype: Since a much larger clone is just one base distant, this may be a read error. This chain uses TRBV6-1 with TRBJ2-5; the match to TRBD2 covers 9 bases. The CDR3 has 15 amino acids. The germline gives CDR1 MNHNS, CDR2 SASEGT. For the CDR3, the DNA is TGTGCCAGCAGTGAATTACTAGCGGGCAGGGAGACCCCGTACTTC. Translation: CASSELLAGRETPYF.

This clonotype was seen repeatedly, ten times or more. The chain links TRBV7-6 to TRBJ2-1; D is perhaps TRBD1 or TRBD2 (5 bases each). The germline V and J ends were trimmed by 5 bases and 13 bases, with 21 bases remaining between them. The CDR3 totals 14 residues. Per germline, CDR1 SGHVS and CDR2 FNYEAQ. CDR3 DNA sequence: TGTGCCAGCAGCCGGGCCTGGGGCATTGGGAGTCAGTTCTTC. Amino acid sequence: CASSRAWGIGSQFF.

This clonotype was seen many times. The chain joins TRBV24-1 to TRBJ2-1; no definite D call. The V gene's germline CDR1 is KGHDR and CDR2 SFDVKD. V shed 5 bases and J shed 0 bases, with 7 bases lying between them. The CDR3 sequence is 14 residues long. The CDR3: CATSGGTSYNEQFF. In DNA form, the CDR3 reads TGTGCCACCAGTGGAGGAACCTCCTACAATGAGCAGTTCTTC.

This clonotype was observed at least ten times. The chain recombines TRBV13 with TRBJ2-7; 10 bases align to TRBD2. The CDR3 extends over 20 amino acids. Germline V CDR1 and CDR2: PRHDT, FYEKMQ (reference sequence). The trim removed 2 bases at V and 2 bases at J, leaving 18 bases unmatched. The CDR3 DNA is TGTGCCAGCAGCTTAACGACGGGCTCCGGGACTAGCGTACAGACCTACGAGCAGTACTTC. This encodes CASSLTTGSGTSVQTYEQYF.